The clone carrying this TCR beta chain is categorized as medium-sized. Its antigen is unknown. The sample belongs to a study of spatial heterogeneity in lung cancer. General study findings and limits: Counts of expanded intratumoral alpha and beta TCRs tracked tumor mutation counts.

V lost 1 base to trimming and J lost 5 bases; unmatched junction nucleotides: 13. The CDR3 is 17 residues long. Germline V gene data show CDR1 as DFQATT and CDR2 as SNEGSKA (reference sequence). Time point described: sample taken at primary tumor resection. From tumor, nontumor lung or frozen PBMC, whole RNA was taken unsorted for sequencing. Via MiXCR, TCRdb re-called the 5' RACE reads, giving one row per CDR3 protein. This sample has around 2,500 distinct CDR3 sequences, with 22% found just once. The sample was lung tumor tissue, taken at surgery. The chain combines TRBV20-1 with TRBJ1-1, with 10 positions matching TRBD1. This receptor was identified in a male donor with early-stage non-small cell lung cancer. The CDR3 spells CSARVNLGDRGRTEAFF. Here the CDR3 DNA reads TGCAGTGCTAGAGTAAATCTTGGGGACAGGGGACGAACTGAAGCTTTCTTT.